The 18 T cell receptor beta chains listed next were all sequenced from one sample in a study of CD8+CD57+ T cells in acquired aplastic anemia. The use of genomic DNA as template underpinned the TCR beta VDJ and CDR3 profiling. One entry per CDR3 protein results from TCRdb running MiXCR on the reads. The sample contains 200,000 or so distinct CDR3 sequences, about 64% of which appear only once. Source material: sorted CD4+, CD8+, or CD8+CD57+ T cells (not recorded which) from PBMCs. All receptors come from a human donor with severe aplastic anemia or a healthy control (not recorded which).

The CDR3 bases are TGTGCCAGCAGTGAAGGAGGGGCTCGCGCTTTCTTT. Protein product: CASSEGGARAFF. The chain recombines TRBV2 with TRBJ1-1; maybe TRBD1 (5 bases). V lost 1 base to trimming and J lost 11 bases, with 11 bases between them. Germline values: CDR1 SNHLY, CDR2 FYNNEI. The CDR3 runs to 12 residues.

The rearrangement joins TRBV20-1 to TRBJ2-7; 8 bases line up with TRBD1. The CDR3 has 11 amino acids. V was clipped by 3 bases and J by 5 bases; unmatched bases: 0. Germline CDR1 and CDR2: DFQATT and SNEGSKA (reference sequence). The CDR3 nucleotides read TGCAGTGCTAGGGACAGGGACGAGCAGTACTTC. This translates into CSARDRDEQYF.

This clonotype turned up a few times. The CDR3, as DNA: TGTGCCAGCAGCTTAGCGCTGGGGGGGGTCGGCTACGAGCAGTACTTC. Its translation is CASSLALGGVGYEQYF. This chain links TRBV7-2 with TRBJ2-7; 7 bases line up with TRBD2. The J segment lost 3 bases and the V segment lost 0 bases, leaving 8 bases of the junction unmatched. Germline CDR1 SGHTA, CDR2 FQGNSA. The CDR3 spans 16 residues.

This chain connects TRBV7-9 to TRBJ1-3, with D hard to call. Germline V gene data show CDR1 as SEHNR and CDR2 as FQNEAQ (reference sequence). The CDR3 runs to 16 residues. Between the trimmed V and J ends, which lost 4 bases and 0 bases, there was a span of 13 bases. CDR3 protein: CASSSTRPNSGNTIYF. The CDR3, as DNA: TGTGCCAGCAGCTCCACCCGACCGAACTCTGGAAACACCATATATTTT.

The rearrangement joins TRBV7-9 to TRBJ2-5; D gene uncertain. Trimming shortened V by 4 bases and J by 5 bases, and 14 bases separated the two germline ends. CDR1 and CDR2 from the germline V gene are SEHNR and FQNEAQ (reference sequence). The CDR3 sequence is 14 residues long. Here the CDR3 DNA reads TGTGCCAGCAGCTCCCAGATGGGTCCTGAGACCCAGTACTTC. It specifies CASSSQMGPETQYF.

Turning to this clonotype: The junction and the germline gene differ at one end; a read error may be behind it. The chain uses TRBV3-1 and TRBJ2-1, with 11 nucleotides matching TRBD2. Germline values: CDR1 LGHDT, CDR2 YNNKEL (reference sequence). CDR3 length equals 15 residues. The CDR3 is CASSQGLAEYNEQSF. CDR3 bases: TGTGCCAGCAGCCAGGGACTAGCGGAGTACAATGAGCAGTCCTTC.

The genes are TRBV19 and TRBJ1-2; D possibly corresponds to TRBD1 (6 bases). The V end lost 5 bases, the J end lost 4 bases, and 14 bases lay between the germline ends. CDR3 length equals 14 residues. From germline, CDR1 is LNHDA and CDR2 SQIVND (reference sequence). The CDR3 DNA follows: TGTGCCAGTAGTGCTAGGACAGCCCTCTATGGCTACACCTTC. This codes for CASSARTALYGYTF. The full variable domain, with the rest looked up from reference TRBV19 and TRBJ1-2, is DGGITQSPKYLFRKEGQNVTLSCEQNLNHDAMYWYRQDPGQGLRLIYYSQIVNDFQKGDIAEGYSVSREKKESFPLTVTSAQKNPTAFYLCASSARTALYGYTFGSGTRLTVV.

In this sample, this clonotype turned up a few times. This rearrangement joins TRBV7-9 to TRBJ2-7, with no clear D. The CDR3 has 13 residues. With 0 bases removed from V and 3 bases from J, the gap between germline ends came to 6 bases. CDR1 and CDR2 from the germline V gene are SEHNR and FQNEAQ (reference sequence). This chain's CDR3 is CASSLAPFYEQYF. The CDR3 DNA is TGTGCCAGCAGCTTAGCTCCGTTCTACGAGCAGTACTTC. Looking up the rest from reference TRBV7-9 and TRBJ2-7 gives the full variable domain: DTGVSQNPRHKITKRGQNVTFRCDPISEHNRLYWYRQTLGQGPEFLTYFQNEAQLEKSRLLSDRFSAERPKGSFSTLEIQRTEQGDSAMYLCASSLAPFYEQYFGPGTRLTVT.

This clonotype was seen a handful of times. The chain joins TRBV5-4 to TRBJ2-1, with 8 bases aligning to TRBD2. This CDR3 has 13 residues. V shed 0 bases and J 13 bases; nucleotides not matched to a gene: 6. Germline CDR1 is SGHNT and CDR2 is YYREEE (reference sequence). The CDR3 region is CASSLEGAGGQFF. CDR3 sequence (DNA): TGTGCCAGCAGCTTGGAAGGTGCGGGGGGTCAGTTCTTC.

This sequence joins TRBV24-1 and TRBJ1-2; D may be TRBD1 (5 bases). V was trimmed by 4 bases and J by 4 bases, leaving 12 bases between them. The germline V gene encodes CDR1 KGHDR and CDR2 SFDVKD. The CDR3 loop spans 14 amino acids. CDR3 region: CATSEARQSYGYTF. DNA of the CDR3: TGTGCCACCAGTGAGGCCAGACAGTCCTATGGCTACACCTTC.

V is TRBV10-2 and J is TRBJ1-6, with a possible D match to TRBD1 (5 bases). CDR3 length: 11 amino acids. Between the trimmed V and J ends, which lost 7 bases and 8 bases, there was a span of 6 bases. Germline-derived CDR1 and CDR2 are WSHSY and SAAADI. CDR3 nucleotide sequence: TGCGCCAGCAAACAGGATTCACCCCTCCACTTT. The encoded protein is CASKQDSPLHF.

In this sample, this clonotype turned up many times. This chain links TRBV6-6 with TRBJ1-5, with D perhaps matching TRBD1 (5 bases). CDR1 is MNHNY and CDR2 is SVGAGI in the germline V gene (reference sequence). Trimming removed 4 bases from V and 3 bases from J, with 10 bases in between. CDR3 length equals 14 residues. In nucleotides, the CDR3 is TGTGCCAGCAGTTTGCCAGGGACCAATCAGCCCCAGCATTTT. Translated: CASSLPGTNQPQHF.

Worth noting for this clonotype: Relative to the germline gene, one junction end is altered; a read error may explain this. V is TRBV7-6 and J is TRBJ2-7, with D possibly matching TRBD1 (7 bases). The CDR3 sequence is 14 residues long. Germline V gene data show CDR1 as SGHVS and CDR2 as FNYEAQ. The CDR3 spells CASSLGQEGSEQYF. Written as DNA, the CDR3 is TGTGCTAGCAGCCTAGGACAGGAGGGCTCCGAGCAGTACTTC.

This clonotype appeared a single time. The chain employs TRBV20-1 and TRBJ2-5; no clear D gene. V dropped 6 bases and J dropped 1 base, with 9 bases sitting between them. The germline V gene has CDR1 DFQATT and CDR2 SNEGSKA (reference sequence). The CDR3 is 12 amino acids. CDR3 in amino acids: CSADPSQETQYF. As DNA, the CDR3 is TGCAGTGCCGACCCGTCCCAAGAGACCCAGTACTTC.

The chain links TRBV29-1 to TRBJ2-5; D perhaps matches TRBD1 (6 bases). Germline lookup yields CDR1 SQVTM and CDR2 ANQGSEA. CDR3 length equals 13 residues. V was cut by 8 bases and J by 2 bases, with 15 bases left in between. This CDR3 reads CSSYDRIQETQYF. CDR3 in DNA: TGCAGCTCATACGACAGGATACAAGAGACCCAGTACTTC.

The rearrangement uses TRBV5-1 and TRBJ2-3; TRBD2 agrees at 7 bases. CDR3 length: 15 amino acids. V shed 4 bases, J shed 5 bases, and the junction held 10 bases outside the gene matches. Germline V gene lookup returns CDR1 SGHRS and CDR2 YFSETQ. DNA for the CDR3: TGCGCCAGCAGCATTAGACTAGCCCACGGAGATACGCAGTATTTT. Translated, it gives CASSIRLAHGDTQYF. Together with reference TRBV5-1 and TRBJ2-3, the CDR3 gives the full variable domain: KAGVTQTPRYLIKTRGQQVTLSCSPISGHRSVSWYQQTPGQGLQFLFEYFSETQRNKGNFPGRFSGRQFSNSRSEMNVSTLELGDSALYLCASSIRLAHGDTQYFGPGTRLTVL.

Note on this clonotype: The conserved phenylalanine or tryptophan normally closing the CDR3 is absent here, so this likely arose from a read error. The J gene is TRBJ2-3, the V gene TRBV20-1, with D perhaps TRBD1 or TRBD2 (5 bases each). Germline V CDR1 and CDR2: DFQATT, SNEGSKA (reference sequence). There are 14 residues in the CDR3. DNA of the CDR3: TGCAGTGCTAGAGACCTCCGGGGCACAAATACGCAGTATTTA. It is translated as CSARDLRGTNTQYL.

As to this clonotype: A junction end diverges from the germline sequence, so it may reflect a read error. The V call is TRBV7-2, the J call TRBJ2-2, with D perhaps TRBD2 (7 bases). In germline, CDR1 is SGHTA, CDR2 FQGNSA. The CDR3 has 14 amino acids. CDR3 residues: CASSTIRGVRELSF. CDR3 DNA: TGTGCCAGCAGCACCATTAGGGGGGTGCGGGAGCTGTCTTTT.